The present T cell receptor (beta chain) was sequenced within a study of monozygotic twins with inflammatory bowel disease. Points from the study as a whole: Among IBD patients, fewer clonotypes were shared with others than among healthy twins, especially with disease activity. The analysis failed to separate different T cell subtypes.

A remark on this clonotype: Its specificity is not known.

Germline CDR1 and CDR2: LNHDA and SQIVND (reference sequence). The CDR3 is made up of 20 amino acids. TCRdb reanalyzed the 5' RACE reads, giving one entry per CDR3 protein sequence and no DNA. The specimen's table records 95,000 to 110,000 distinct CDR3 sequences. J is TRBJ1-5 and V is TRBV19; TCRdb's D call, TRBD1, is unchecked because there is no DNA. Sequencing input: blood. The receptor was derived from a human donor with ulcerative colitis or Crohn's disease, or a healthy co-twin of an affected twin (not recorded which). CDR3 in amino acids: CASSIQGTRQKFRFGQPQHF. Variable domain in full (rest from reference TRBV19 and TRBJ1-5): DGGITQSPKYLFRKEGQNVTLSCEQNLNHDAMYWYRQDPGQGLRLIYYSQIVNDFQKGDIAEGYSVSREKKESFPLTVTSAQKNPTAFYLCASSIQGTRQKFRFGQPQHFGDGTRLSIL.